The sequence of this T cell receptor beta chain was determined in a study of brain T cells in children with intractable seizures. Assay: immunoSEQ multiplex PCR; the TCRdb copy retains only in-frame clones and omits some. The table has 60,000 to 65,000 clones, approximately 94% seen once. Patients received at least one anti-epileptic drug before surgery. The sequence derives from a boy younger than two with focal cortical dysplasia and intractable seizures. Sequences were derived from peripheral blood, sampled at surgery.

The CDR3 DNA follows: TGCGCCAGCAGCCAAGGGACAGGGGGCAATGAGCAGTTCTTC. Translation gives CASSQGTGGNEQFF. This chain links TRBV4-1 with TRBJ2-1; TRBD1 matches at 10 bases. Germline lookup yields CDR1 MGHRA and CDR2 YSYEKL. V was pared by 1 base and J by 6 bases, with 0 bases of the junction left unmatched. This CDR3 spans 14 amino acids.